These 28 T cell receptor beta chains were all obtained from the same sample, sequenced in a study of control samples from healthy donors and cancer patients. The protocol was immunoSEQ multiplex PCR, while the TCRdb copy is restricted to in-frame clones and leaves out a portion. The sample has about 90,000 clones; approximately 93% are singletons. The sample consisted of blood. These receptors were taken from a woman in her 30s in good health.

The chain couples TRBV5-1 to TRBJ1-2, with 7 bases aligning to TRBD1. The CDR3 loop spans 15 amino acids. J gave up 4 bases and V 1 base, and 7 bases lay outside the gene matches. The germline V gene has CDR1 SGHRS and CDR2 YFSETQ. The CDR3: CASSLTGASSYGYTF. The CDR3 DNA reads TGCGCCAGCAGCTTGACAGGGGCCAGCTCCTATGGCTACACCTTC.

The chain has TRBV28 and TRBJ1-4; a weak D match, TRBD1 (5 bases). V was trimmed by 7 bases and J by 4 bases, leaving 16 bases between them. The CDR3 consists of 15 residues. The germline gives CDR1 MDHEN, CDR2 SYDVKM. CDR3 nucleotides: TGTGCCAGCACCTACCGGAGGGGACTTAATGAAAAACTGTTTTTT. It encodes CASTYRRGLNEKLFF.

This chain joins TRBV29-1 and TRBJ1-2, with 7 nucleotides matching TRBD1. The length of the CDR3 is 14 residues. Per germline, CDR1 SQVTM and CDR2 ANQGSEA. Trimming at V came to 6 bases and at J to 8 bases, leaving 15 bases not matched to a gene. The CDR3 DNA is TGCAGCGTGGGTATTGTCCGGGACAGTGAAGGCTACACCTTC. The encoded protein is CSVGIVRDSEGYTF.

The chain uses TRBV6-5 and TRBJ1-6; 7 bases fit TRBD1. The V gene's germline CDR1 is MNHEY and CDR2 SVGAGI. V shed 9 bases and J 5 bases; nucleotides not matched to a gene: 7. This CDR3 region has 14 residues. The CDR3 DNA reads as TGTGCCAGTTCAGGGGGGGGCGATAATTCACCCCTCCACTTT. Encoded protein: CASSGGGDNSPLHF.

The rearrangement joins TRBV29-1 to TRBJ1-1, with D unclear. V was cut by 3 bases and J by 1 base, with 9 bases left in between. CDR1 and CDR2 (germline): SQVTM, ANQGSEA. CDR3 length: 13 residues. CDR3 loop: CSVENTENTEAFF. In nucleotides, the CDR3 is TGCAGCGTTGAGAATACAGAGAACACTGAAGCTTTCTTT. The full variable domain, in which reference TRBV29-1 and TRBJ1-1 provide the parts outside the CDR3, is SAVISQKPSRDICQRGTSLTIQCQVDSQVTMMFWYRQQPGQSLTLIATANQGSEATYESGFVIDKFPISRPNLTFSTLTVSNMSPEDSSIYLCSVENTENTEAFFGQGTRLTVV.

CDR3 DNA: TGTGCCAGCAGCCAGGTCCACGGACAGGGCTATGGCTACACCTTC. Translating gives CASSQVHGQGYGYTF. The genes are TRBV3-1 (or the pseudogene TRBV3-2) and TRBJ1-2; 8 bases are shared with TRBD1. Germline trimming cut 3 bases from V and 4 bases from J; bases unmatched to any gene: 7. Germline V lookup: CDR1 LGHDT, CDR2 YNNKEL (reference sequence). The CDR3 spans 15 residues.

The V and J genes are TRBV2 and TRBJ1-5; the D gene is possibly TRBD1 (6 bases). Trimming pared 6 bases from V and 2 bases from J, leaving 20 bases between. This CDR3 is built from 17 residues. Germline CDR1 is SNHLY and CDR2 is FYNNEI. CDR3 sequence (DNA): TGTGCCAGCAGGATGGATGGGGGCGACCGGGGCAATCAGCCCCAGCATTTT. Translated: CASRMDGGDRGNQPQHF.

The rearrangement links TRBV10-2 to TRBJ1-1; 7 bases are shared with TRBD1. This CDR3 is built from 15 residues. Germline trimming cut 6 bases from V and 4 bases from J; bases unmatched to any gene: 11. Germline V CDR1 and CDR2: WSHSY, SAAADI. The CDR3 DNA reads as TGCGCCAGCAGCTCCGCAGGACAGGATGGCACTGAAGCTTTCTTT. Translated: CASSSAGQDGTEAFF.

The count of this clone is one. For the CDR3, the DNA is TGTGCCAGCGGGACCTTGGACAGGGGATTTTACGAGCAGTACTTC. This translates into CASGTLDRGFYEQYF. This rearrangement joins TRBV6-5 to TRBJ2-7, with TRBD1 matching over 9 bases. After removal of 8 bases from V and 4 bases from J, the junction contained 12 bases not matched to a gene. This CDR3 region has 15 residues. Germline lookup yields CDR1 MNHEY and CDR2 SVGAGI.

The CDR3 nucleotides read TGTGCCAGCGGGAGGGCTTACAATGAGCAGTTCTTC. This sequence encodes CASGRAYNEQFF. The V and J genes are TRBV19 and TRBJ2-1; TRBD2 matches at 8 bases. V shed 9 bases, J shed 4 bases, and the junction held 2 bases outside the gene matches. Germline values: CDR1 LNHDA, CDR2 SQIVND (reference sequence). The CDR3 loop spans 12 amino acids.

The gene calls are TRBV18 and TRBJ2-7, with D unclear. V lost 2 bases to trimming and J lost 6 bases, with 11 bases between them. Germline CDR1 and CDR2: KGHSH and LQKENI. The CDR3 has 13 amino acids. The CDR3 DNA reads as TGTGCCAGCTCACCAACAGACACGGGCGAGCAGTACTTC. Translation gives CASSPTDTGEQYF.

A single count supports this clone. The chain links TRBV5-4 to TRBJ2-3; no firm D call. The V and J ends lost 0 bases and 0 bases respectively, with 5 bases between them. The CDR3 length is 14 residues. Germline V lookup: CDR1 SGHNT, CDR2 YYREEE (reference sequence). The DNA for the CDR3 is TGTGCCAGCAGCTTGGAAGGGAGCACAGATACGCAGTATTTT. Amino acid sequence: CASSLEGSTDTQYF.

This chain links TRBV10-3 with TRBJ2-1; D tentatively fits TRBD1 or TRBD2 (6 bases each). The V gene's germline CDR1 is ENHRY and CDR2 SYGVKD. V lost 5 bases and J 2 bases, leaving 19 bases between the germline ends. This CDR3 spans 17 amino acids. CDR3 sequence reads: CAISRGFTGSPYNEQFF. CDR3 coding DNA: TGTGCCATCAGTAGGGGGTTTACCGGGAGCCCCTACAATGAGCAGTTCTTC.

A few counts support this clone. J is TRBJ1-3 and V is TRBV6-5; D unresolved. The CDR3 covers 16 residues. V was trimmed by 2 bases and J by 0 bases, leaving 11 bases between them. The germline gives CDR1 MNHEY, CDR2 SVGAGI. The CDR3 nucleotides read TGTGCCAGCAGTTACAGGGCTTCCGCCTCTGGAAACACCATATATTTT. As protein: CASSYRASASGNTIYF.

For the CDR3, the DNA is TGTGCCAGCAGTATGCAGGGTGGAAGTGGCTACACCTTC. This gives the protein CASSMQGGSGYTF. This chain links TRBV6-5 with TRBJ1-2; tentatively, D is TRBD1 (5 bases). Per germline, CDR1 MNHEY and CDR2 SVGAGI. V lost 5 bases, J lost 7 bases, and 14 bases lay in between. This CDR3 is 13 amino acids long.

The chain employs TRBV27 and TRBJ1-5; 10 bases fit TRBD1. CDR3 length: 18 amino acids. With 0 bases clipped from V and 7 bases from J, the junction kept 12 bases outside the gene matches. The germline V gene has CDR1 MNHEY and CDR2 SMNVEV (reference sequence). CDR3 nucleotide sequence: TGTGCCAGCAGTTTATCGCCCACCGGGACAGGGGTTGGGCAGCCCCAGCATTTT. Its translation is CASSLSPTGTGVGQPQHF.

The V call is TRBV6-4, the J call TRBJ1-6, with 9 bases fitting TRBD1. The ends lost 3 bases at V and 8 bases at J; junction bases unmatched: 8. Germline values: CDR1 MRHNA, CDR2 SNTAGT. CDR3 size: 16 residues. The CDR3 spells CASSETPGQGDSPLHF. In DNA, the CDR3 is TGTGCCAGCAGTGAAACACCGGGACAGGGCGATTCACCCCTCCACTTT.

The J gene is TRBJ1-1, the V gene TRBV2, with D unresolved. V was shortened by 9 bases and J by 5 bases, with 13 bases between the two germline ends. The CDR3 is made up of 12 amino acids. Germline CDR1 SNHLY, CDR2 FYNNEI. CDR3 DNA: TGTGCCAGGGAAAAAGCGGGGACTGAAGCTTTCTTT. It encodes CAREKAGTEAFF. Full variable domain (missing parts from reference TRBV2 and TRBJ1-1): EPEVTQTPSHQVTQMGQEVILRCVPISNHLYFYWYRQILGQKVEFLVSFYNNEISEKSEIFDDQFSVERPDGSNFTLKIRSTKLEDSAMYFCAREKAGTEAFFGQGTRLTVV.

V and J are TRBV10-1 and TRBJ2-3, with TRBD2 matching 9 bases. Germline-derived CDR1 and CDR2 are WNHNN and SYGVQD (reference sequence). This CDR3 has 18 residues. The J segment lost 3 bases and the V segment lost 2 bases, leaving 12 bases of the junction unmatched. The CDR3: CASSEKGAAGGRTDTQYF. DNA of the CDR3: TGCGCCAGCAGTGAGAAGGGGGCAGCGGGGGGACGTACAGATACGCAGTATTTT.

The gene calls are TRBV7-8 and TRBJ2-7; D call uncertain. The CDR3 consists of 14 residues. Germline CDR1 is SGHVS and CDR2 is FQNEAQ. Trimming took 3 bases from V and 2 from J, leaving 11 bases between them. The CDR3 DNA is TGTGCCAGCAGCTTCCCAACTTATCCCTACGAGCAGTACTTC. Translating gives CASSFPTYPYEQYF.

The chain carries TRBV7-8 and TRBJ2-7; the match to TRBD1 covers 10 bases. This CDR3 has 15 amino acids. V lost 1 base and J lost 2; bases outside the gene matches: 2. Germline CDR1 is SGHVS and CDR2 is FQNEAQ. The CDR3 reads CASSLEGTGAYEQYF. In DNA, the CDR3 is TGTGCCAGCAGCTTAGAAGGGACAGGGGCCTACGAGCAGTACTTC.

The rearrangement joins TRBV6-5 to TRBJ2-7; perhaps TRBD2 as D (6 bases). Germline-derived CDR1 and CDR2 are MNHEY and SVGAGI. The V end lost 0 bases, the J end lost 0 bases, and 12 bases lay between the germline ends. This CDR3 contains 16 residues. The DNA of the CDR3 is TGTGCCAGCAGTTACTCAGGGGTCGGGGGCTCCTACGAGCAGTACTTC. It translates to CASSYSGVGGSYEQYF.

The chain joins TRBV18 to TRBJ1-2, with D perhaps matching TRBD1 (5 bases). This CDR3 is 15 amino acids long. V was trimmed by 1 base and J by 4 bases, leaving 13 bases between them. Germline CDR1 KGHSH, CDR2 LQKENI. This chain's CDR3 is CASSPRDGYSYGYTF. Here the CDR3 DNA reads TGTGCCAGCTCACCACGGGACGGATACTCCTATGGCTACACCTTC.

This chain links TRBV11-2 with TRBJ1-2, with 8 bases identical to TRBD1. Germline CDR1 SGHAT, CDR2 FQNNGV. The CDR3 spans 16 residues. V was pared by 0 bases and J by 8 bases, with 11 bases of the junction left unmatched. The CDR3 nucleotides are TGTGCCAGCAGCTTAGATTGGAGGACAGGGTCTTGGGGCTACACCTTC. Amino acid sequence: CASSLDWRTGSWGYTF.

J is TRBJ2-7 and V is TRBV11-2; 10 bases agree with TRBD1. Losses at the gene ends were 2 bases for V and 2 bases for J; bases not matched to a gene: 3. The germline gives CDR1 SGHAT, CDR2 FQNNGV. This CDR3 contains 15 residues. Here the CDR3 reads CASSLSGQGAYEQYF. The CDR3 DNA is TGTGCCAGCAGCTTAAGTGGACAGGGGGCCTACGAGCAGTACTTC.

The V gene is TRBV5-1, the J gene TRBJ2-3; 8 nucleotides agree with TRBD2. Germline V gene data show CDR1 as SGHRS and CDR2 as YFSETQ. Unmatched junction bases numbered 17, after V lost 5 bases and J lost 6 bases. This CDR3 is built from 17 residues. The DNA for the CDR3 is TGCGCCAGCAGATCCCGGGTAGGAGCGGGGGCCGCTGATACGCAGTATTTT. Translated: CASRSRVGAGAADTQYF.

The chain uses TRBV28 and TRBJ1-2; D gene unclear. V was clipped by 2 bases and J by 2 bases, with 6 bases between them. The CDR3 loop spans 13 amino acids. Germline lookup yields CDR1 MDHEN and CDR2 SYDVKM. This CDR3 is CASSLDGNYGYTF. In DNA form, the CDR3 reads TGTGCCAGCAGTTTAGACGGAAACTATGGCTACACCTTC.

The chain employs TRBV28 and TRBJ2-4; no definite D call. Germline V gives CDR1 MDHEN, CDR2 SYDVKM. The V end lost 4 bases, the J end lost 11 bases, and 12 bases lay between the germline ends. This CDR3 comprises 12 residues. The CDR3 sequence is CASSSQAPVQYF. The CDR3 DNA follows: TGTGCCAGCAGTTCGCAGGCGCCGGTTCAGTACTTC. Full variable domain (outside the CDR3, taken from reference TRBV28 and TRBJ2-4): DVKVTQSSRYLVKRTGEKVFLECVQDMDHENMFWYRQDPGLGLRLIYFSYDVKMKEKGDIPEGYSVSREKKERFSLILESASTNQTSMYLCASSSQAPVQYFGAGTRLSVL.